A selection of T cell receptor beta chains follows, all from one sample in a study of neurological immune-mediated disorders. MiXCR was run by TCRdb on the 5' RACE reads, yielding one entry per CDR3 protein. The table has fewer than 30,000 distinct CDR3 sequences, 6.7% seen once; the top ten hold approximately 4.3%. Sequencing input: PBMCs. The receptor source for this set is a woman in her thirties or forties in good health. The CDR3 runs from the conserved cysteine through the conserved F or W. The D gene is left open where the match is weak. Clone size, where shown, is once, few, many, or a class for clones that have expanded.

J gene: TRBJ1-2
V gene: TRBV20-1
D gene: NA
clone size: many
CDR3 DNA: TGCAGTGCTAGGAGGGAGAGGGACTATGGCTACACCTTC
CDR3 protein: CSARRERDYGYTF

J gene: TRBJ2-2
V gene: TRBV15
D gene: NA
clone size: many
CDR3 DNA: TGTGCCACCAGCAGAGATTCTCAGAGAGCGAACACCGGGGAGCTGTTTTTT
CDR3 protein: CATSRDSQRANTGELFF

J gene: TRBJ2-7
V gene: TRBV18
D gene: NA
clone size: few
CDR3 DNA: TGTGCCAGCTCACGAGAACAGTCCTACGAGCAGTACTTC
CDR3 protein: CASSREQSYEQYF

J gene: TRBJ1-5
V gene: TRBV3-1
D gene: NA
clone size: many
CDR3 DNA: TGTGCCAGCTCCTCCGGAGAGGGGACGAAACCGCGGGGGGCAGAGGATCAGCCCCAGCATTTT
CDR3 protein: CASSSGEGTKPRGAEDQPQHF

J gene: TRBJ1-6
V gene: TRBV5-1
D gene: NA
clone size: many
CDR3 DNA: TGCGCCAGCAGCTTGGAACCTTTGGGTCCGGATAATTCACCCCTCCACTTT
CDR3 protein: CASSLEPLGPDNSPLHF

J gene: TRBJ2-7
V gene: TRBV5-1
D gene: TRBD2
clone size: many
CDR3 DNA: TGCGCCAGCAGCTCCTCTATTAGCGGGGGGGACTCCTACGAGCAGTACTTC
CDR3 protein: CASSSSISGGDSYEQYF

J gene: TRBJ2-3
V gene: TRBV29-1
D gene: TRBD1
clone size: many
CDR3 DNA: TGCAGCGTTGACGGTGCAGGGGGCAAGACAGATACGCAGTATTTT
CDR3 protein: CSVDGAGGKTDTQYF

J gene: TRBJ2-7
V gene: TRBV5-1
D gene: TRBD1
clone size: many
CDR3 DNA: TGCGCCAGCAGACCCCGGGACAGGGGGCGCGAAGAGGCCTACGAGCAGTACTTC
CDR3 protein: CASRPRDRGREEAYEQYF

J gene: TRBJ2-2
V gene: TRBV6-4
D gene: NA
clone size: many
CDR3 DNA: TGTGCCAGCAGTGAGGGCCTGGGGAACACCGGGGAGCTGTTTTTT
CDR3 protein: CASSEGLGNTGELFF

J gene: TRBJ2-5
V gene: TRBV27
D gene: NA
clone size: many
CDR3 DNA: TGTGCCAGCAGCGAGGACACTCAAGAGACCCAGTACTTC
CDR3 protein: CASSEDTQETQYF

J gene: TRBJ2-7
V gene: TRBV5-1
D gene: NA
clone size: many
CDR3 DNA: TGCGCCAGCAGACCGATTACCGAGGGGGAGCAGTACTTC
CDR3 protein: CASRPITEGEQYF

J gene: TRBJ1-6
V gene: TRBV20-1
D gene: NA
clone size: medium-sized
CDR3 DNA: TGCAGTGCTAAACCGGGGGACGGGTCACCCCTCCACTTT
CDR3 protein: CSAKPGDGSPLHF

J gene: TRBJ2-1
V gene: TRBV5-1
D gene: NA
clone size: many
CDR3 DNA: TGCGCCAGCAGCCCCACCGGGACGGCGGGGATTGAGCAGTTCTTC
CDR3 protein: CASSPTGTAGIEQFF

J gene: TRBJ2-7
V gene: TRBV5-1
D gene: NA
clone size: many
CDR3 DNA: TGCGCCAGCAGCCCCACAGGCGACTCCTCCTACGAGCAGTACTTC
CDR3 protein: CASSPTGDSSYEQYF

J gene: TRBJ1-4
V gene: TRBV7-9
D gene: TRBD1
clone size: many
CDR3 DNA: TGTGCCAGCAGCCGGGACAGGGAAAATGAAAAACTGTTTTTT
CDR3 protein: CASSRDRENEKLFF

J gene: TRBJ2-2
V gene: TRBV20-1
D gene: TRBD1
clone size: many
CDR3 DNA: TGCAGTGCTAGGGACAGGGGGACGTCGAACACCGGGGAGCTGTTTTTT
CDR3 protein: CSARDRGTSNTGELFF

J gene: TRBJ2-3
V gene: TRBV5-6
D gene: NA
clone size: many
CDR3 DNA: TGTGCCAGCAGCGAATCCGGGACAACCTATAGCACAGATACGCAGTATTTT
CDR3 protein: CASSESGTTYSTDTQYF

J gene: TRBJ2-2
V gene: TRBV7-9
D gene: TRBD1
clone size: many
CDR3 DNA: TGTGCCAGCAGCGTATCCGGGACAGGGGCCGGGGAGCTGTTTTTT
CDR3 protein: CASSVSGTGAGELFF

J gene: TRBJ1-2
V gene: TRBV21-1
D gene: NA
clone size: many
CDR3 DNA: TGTGCCAGCAGCAAAGAGGTCCCAGGGTGGTATGGCTACACCTTC
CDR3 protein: CASSKEVPGWYGYTF

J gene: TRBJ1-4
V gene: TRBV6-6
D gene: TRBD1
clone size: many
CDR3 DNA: TGTGCCAGCAGTTACTACGGACAGGGAGCAACTAATGAAAAACTGTTTTTT
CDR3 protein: CASSYYGQGATNEKLFF

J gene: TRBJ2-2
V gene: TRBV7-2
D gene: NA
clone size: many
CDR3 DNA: TGTGCCAGCACCTTAAGGGACTTCCCAAATACCGGGGAGCTGTTTTTT
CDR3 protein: CASTLRDFPNTGELFF

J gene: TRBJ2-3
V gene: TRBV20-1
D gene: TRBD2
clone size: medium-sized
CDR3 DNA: TGCAGTCCGATTAGAGGAGGCCTAGCGGGAGGCTACACAGATACGCAGTATTTT
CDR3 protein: CSPIRGGLAGGYTDTQYF

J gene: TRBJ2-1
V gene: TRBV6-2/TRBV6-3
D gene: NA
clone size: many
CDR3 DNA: TGTGCCAGCAGTTACCGACCAGAGTATGAGCAGTTCTTC
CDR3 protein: CASSYRPEYEQFF

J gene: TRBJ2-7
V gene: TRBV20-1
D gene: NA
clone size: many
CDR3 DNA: TGCAGTGCACAGAGCCCTACCCCCTACGAGCAGTACTTC
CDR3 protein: CSAQSPTPYEQYF

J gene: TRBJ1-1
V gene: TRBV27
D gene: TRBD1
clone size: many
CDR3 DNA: TGTGCCAGCAGTCCATACCGGGACAGGGGTAAGGCTGAAGCTTTCTTT
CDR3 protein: CASSPYRDRGKAEAFF

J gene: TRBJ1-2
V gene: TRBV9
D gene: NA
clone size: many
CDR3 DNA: TGTGCCAGCAGCGTAGGCATAAGGGGCAGGGGCCTCGGTGTGGATGGCTACACCTTC
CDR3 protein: CASSVGIRGRGLGVDGYTF

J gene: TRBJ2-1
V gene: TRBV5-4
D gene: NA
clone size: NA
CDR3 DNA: TGTGCCAGCAGGGAAGAATTCGAGAGTCTCGCCTACAATGAGCAGTTCTTC
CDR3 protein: CASREEFESLAYNEQFF

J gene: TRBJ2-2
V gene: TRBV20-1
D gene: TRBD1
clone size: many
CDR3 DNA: TGCGGAACAGGGGACGGGGAGCTGTTTTTT
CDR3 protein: CGTGDGELFF

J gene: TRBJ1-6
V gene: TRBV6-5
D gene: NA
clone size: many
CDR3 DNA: TGTGCCAGCAGCCCACGACCGGGACGGGTTAATTCACCCCTCCACTTT
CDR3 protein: CASSPRPGRVNSPLHF

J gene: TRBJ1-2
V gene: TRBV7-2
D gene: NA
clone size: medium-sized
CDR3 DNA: TGTGCCAGCAGCCCCCTGGGCGTACAGGGACGAGGCGGCTACACCTTC
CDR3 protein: CASSPLGVQGRGGYTF

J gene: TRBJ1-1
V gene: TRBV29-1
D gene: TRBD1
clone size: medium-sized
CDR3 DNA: TGCAGCGTACAGGGGGGGACTGAAGCTTTCTTT
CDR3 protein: CSVQGGTEAFF

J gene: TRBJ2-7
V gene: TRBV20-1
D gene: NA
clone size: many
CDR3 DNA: TGCAGTGCTCCCTGGACTGGAAGGGAGCAGTACTTC
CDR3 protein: CSAPWTGREQYF

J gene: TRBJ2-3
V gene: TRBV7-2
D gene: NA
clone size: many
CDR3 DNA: TGTGCCAGCAGCTTAGCGTGGGATACGCAGTATTTT
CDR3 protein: CASSLAWDTQYF

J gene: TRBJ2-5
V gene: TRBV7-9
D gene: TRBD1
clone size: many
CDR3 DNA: TGTGCCAGCAGCCGACGGACAGGGGGCCCCCCCCAAGAGACCCAGTACTTC
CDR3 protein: CASSRRTGGPPQETQYF

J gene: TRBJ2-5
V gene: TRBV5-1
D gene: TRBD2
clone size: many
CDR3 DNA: TGCGCCAGCGGGTCTAGCGGGGTAGAGGTGGAGACCCAGTACTTC
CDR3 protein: CASGSSGVEVETQYF

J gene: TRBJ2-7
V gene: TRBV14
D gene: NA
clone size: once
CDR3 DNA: TGTGCCAGCAGCCAAGGTCGGGGATGGGGTTACGAGCAGTACTTC
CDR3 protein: CASSQGRGWGYEQYF

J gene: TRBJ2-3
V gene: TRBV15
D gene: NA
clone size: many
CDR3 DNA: TGTGCCACCAGCAGAGATCGGCCAGGGTCATCGGTCACAGATACGCAGTATTTT
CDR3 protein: CATSRDRPGSSVTDTQYF

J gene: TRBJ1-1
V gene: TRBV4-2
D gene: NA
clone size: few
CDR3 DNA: TGTGCCAGCAGCCAAGAAGAAAGAACTGAAGCTTTCTTT
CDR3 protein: CASSQEERTEAFF

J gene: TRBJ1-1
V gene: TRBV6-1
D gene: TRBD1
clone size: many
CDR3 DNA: TGTGCCAGCAGACAGCCTGGACAGGGGATCGACACTGAAGCTTTCTTT
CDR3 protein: CASRQPGQGIDTEAFF

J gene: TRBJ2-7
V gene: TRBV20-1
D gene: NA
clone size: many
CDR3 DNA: TGCAGTGCGTTGGCCAGGGAAGTATCCTACGAGCAGTACTTC
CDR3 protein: CSALAREVSYEQYF

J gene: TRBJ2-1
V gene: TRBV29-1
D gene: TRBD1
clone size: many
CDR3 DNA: TGCAGCGTAGCCGGGACAGGGTTCGGTGAGCAGTTCTTC
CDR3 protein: CSVAGTGFGEQFF

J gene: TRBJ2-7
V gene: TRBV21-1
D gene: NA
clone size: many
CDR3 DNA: TGTGCCAGGACCCACTGGGCAAGCCGCGACCGTTGGGAGCAGTACTTC
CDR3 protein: CARTHWASRDRWEQYF

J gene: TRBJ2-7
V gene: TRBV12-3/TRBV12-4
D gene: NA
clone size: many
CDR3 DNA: TGTGCCAGCAGCCCCGCCGGGGGTATTGTATCCTACGAGCAGTACTTC
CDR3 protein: CASSPAGGIVSYEQYF

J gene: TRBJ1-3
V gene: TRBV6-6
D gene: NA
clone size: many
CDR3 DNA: TGTGCCAGCAGTTACCAGGCCTCCTCTCTGGGGGGAAACACCATATATTTT
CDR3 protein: CASSYQASSLGGNTIYF

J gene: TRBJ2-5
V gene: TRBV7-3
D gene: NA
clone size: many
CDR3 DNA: TGTGCCAGCAGCTTTGGCAGGGAAGAGACCCAGTACTTC
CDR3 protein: CASSFGREETQYF

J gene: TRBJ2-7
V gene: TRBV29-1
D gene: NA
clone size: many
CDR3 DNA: TGCAGCGTTGATGGGGTAAAGCCCTACGAGCAGTACTTC
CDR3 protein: CSVDGVKPYEQYF

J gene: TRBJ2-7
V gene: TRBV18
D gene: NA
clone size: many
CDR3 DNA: TGTGCCAGCTCACCACATTTCGTGGACGGGGATAACAAAAGCTCCTACGAGCAGTACTTC
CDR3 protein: CASSPHFVDGDNKSSYEQYF

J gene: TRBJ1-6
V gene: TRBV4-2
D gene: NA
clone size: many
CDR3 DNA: TGTGCCAGCAGCCGTGAGGTTTCGGTTCCTAATTCACCCCTCCACTTT
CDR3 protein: CASSREVSVPNSPLHF

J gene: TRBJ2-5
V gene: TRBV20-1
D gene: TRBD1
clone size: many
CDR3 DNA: TGCAGTGCTAGACAACCTTACAGGGGGCGAGGGGATGAGACCCAGTACTTC
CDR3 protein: CSARQPYRGRGDETQYF

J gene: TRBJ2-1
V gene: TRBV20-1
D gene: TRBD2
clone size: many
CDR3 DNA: TGCAGTGCTAGAGACCCTAGCGGGAGGGGAAATGAGCAGTTCTTC
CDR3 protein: CSARDPSGRGNEQFF

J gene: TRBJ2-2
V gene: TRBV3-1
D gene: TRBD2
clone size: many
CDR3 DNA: TGTGCCAGCAGACTAGCGGGAGGGGACACCGGGGAGCTGTTTTTT
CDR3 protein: CASRLAGGDTGELFF

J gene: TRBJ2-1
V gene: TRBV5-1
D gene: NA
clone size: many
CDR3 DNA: TGCGCCAGCAGCTTGGGGGGGACTGCAGGCCCCTACAATGAGCAGTTCTTC
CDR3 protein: CASSLGGTAGPYNEQFF